This TCR beta chain was recovered during a study of blood T cells in healthy people across ages. Whole-study findings and limits: A roughly linear age-dependent decrease characterized TCR beta diversity per million T cells.

PCR was performed a second time for 7 to 11 cycles using a sample-barcoded 5' primer and a J-beta primer mix. MiXCR, run by TCRdb on the 5' RACE reads, gives a single entry per CDR3 protein. The sample yields approximately 580,000 distinct CDR3 sequences, 24% seen once. A word on this clonotype: Its antigen remains unidentified.

The junction had 9 bases not matched to a gene; V was cut back by 5 bases and J by 8 bases. CDR1 SGHRS and CDR2 YFSETQ come from the germline V gene. This CDR3 is built from 14 residues. These sequences were also reported in another study, on T cells of mothers and their children.

The V and J genes are TRBV5-1 and TRBJ2-1; 8 bases match TRBD1. Sequencing used blood. This TCR derives from a boy younger than 18 in good health. CDR3 sequence: CASRNGQGNDEQFF. The DNA for the CDR3 is TGCGCCAGCAGAAACGGACAGGGTAACGATGAGCAGTTCTTC.